Listed below are T cell receptor beta chains from one sample, sequenced in a study of blood T cell repertoires in COVID-19. Produced via immunoSEQ multiplex PCR; TCRdb's table is partial and in-frame only. The sample records about 210,000 clones, over 75% being singletons. Sample: peripheral blood. The source is a woman aged 70-85 years with COVID-19, enrolled during active disease. Each CDR3 is given with its conserved first and last residue. The order of the fields is J gene, V gene, clone size, CDR3 length, CDR3 protein. Expanded clones get a size class; other rows say once, few or many, or leave the size out.

TRBJ1-5	TRBV19	once	14	CASSYTGGYQPQHF
TRBJ2-6	TRBV15	NA	16	CATSRDGVSGANVLTF
TRBJ2-5	TRBV15	NA	15	CATSRGGTSGETQYF
TRBJ1-1	TRBV2	NA	16	CASSGSFLGGRTEAFF
TRBJ1-1	TRBV19	NA	13	CASSIRQAFEAFF
TRBJ1-2	TRBV29-1	NA	12	CSVTRTNYGYTF
TRBJ2-2	TRBV7-3	NA	13	CASSRLEVGELFF
TRBJ2-3	TRBV6-1	NA	16	CASSEFQGVSTDTQYF
TRBJ1-4	TRBV2	NA	13	CASGAYRNEKLFF
TRBJ1-1	TRBV18	NA	14	CASSPSDRGVEAFF
TRBJ2-1	TRBV4-1	NA	19	CASSQDLPGLAGGYNEQFF
TRBJ2-3	TRBV13	NA	16	CASSQTSGGSTDTQYF
TRBJ1-1	TRBV13	NA	14	CASSTRDRVTEAFF
TRBJ2-3	TRBV7-3	NA	14	CASSLTSSTDTQYF
TRBJ1-4	TRBV5-1	NA	15	CASSSDRGTNEKLFF
TRBJ1-5	TRBV7-6	NA	13	CASSFQINQPQHF
TRBJ1-2	TRBV11-3	NA	15	CASSPRQGAMYGYTF
TRBJ1-5	TRBV20-1	NA	12	CSASVPDRGQHF
TRBJ2-3	TRBV2	NA	15	CASRRLGLNTDTQYF
TRBJ2-7	TRBV28	NA	14	CASSFGTGVNEQYF
TRBJ2-1	TRBV6-6	NA	15	CASSHLAGDYNEQFF
TRBJ1-5	TRBV4-1	NA	18	CASSQDPGSDSSNQPQHF
TRBJ2-1	TRBV30	NA	16	CAWSVPAGALNNEQFF
TRBJ2-3	TRBV3-1/TRBV3-2	NA	18	CASSQREISGGASDTQYF
TRBJ2-2	TRBV6-6	NA	15	CASSGGQANTGELFF
TRBJ1-1	TRBV19	NA	15	CASSFPGQGATEAFF
TRBJ2-1	TRBV11-1	NA	16	CASSSTGTSGRNEQFF
TRBJ1-2	TRBV28	NA	15	CASSPGGSRDYGYTF
TRBJ1-3	TRBV18	NA	14	CASSQDSSGNTIYF
TRBJ1-6	TRBV7-2	NA	13	CASSLQGYSPLHF
TRBJ2-7	TRBV13	NA	18	CASSLAVTLTPGGSEQYF
TRBJ2-1	TRBV9	NA	19	CASSHSSGDYLGSYNEQFF
TRBJ2-2	TRBV12-3/TRBV12-4	NA	13	CASSFVSTGELFF
TRBJ2-5	TRBV6-5	few	14	CASSPRGIQETQYF
TRBJ2-1	TRBV20-1	NA	11	CSAREGQGLFF
TRBJ1-1	TRBV6-2/TRBV6-3	NA	16	CASSYSATGVGTEAFF
TRBJ1-1	TRBV28	NA	16	CASSLGSDRSNTEAFF
TRBJ1-6	TRBV6-5	few	14	CASTPSHQNSPLHF
TRBJ2-3	TRBV3-1/TRBV3-2	NA	14	CASSHSGRADTQYF
TRBJ1-4	TRBV4-3	NA	16	CASSQAGAATNEKLFF